Sequencing of this T cell receptor (beta chain) was carried out in a study of blood T cell repertoires in COVID-19. Study context: Specimens from acute and convalescent COVID-19 originated in the United States, Italy and Spain. From T cells, B-cell-depleted T cells, or PBMCs came the material, which was cDNA or gDNA.

The CDR3 runs 13 residues. Germline V gene data show CDR1 as SGHTA and CDR2 as FQGTGA. Trimming pared 2 bases from V and 7 bases from J, leaving 9 bases between. The data were produced by immunoSEQ multiplex PCR, yet TCRdb's version contains in-frame clones alone and is incomplete. The sample has fewer than 120,000 clones; roughly nine tenths are singletons. The receptor's source is a human donor in a cohort sampled during active COVID-19. Input material: peripheral blood. The chain recombines TRBV7-3 with TRBJ2-1; D ambiguous. CDR3 nucleotides: TGTGCCAGCAGCTTATCTAGGCAAAATGAGCAGTTCTTC. Residues: CASSLSRQNEQFF.